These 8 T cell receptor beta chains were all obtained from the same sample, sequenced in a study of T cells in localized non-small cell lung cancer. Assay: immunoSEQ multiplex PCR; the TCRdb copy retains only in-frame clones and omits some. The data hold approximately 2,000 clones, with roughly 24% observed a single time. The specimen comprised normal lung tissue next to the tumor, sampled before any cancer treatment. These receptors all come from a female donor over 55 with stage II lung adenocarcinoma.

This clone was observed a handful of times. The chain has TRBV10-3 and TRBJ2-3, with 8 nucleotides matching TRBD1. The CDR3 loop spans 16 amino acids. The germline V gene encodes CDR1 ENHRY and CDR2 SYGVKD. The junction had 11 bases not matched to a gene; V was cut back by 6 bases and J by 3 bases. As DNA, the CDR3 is TGTGCCATCAGCCCGATCCGGACAGGGAGAACAGATACGCAGTATTTT. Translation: CAISPIRTGRTDTQYF.

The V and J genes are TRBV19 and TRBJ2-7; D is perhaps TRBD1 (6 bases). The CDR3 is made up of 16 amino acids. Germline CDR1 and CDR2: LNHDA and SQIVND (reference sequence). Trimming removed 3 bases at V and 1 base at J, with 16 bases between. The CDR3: CASSMGAGGASYEQYF. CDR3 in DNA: TGTGCCAGTAGTATGGGGGCTGGAGGAGCGTCCTACGAGCAGTACTTC.

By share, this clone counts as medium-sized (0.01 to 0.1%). This CDR3 reads CASSEYLGRGLTF. As DNA, the CDR3 is TGTGCCAGCAGTGAATATTTAGGCAGGGGGCTGACCTTC. The genes are TRBV25-1 and TRBJ1-2, with TRBD1 matching over 8 bases. V lost 0 bases to trimming and J lost 14 bases; unmatched junction nucleotides: 8. The CDR3 contains 13 residues. Germline CDR1 MGHDK, CDR2 SYGVNS.

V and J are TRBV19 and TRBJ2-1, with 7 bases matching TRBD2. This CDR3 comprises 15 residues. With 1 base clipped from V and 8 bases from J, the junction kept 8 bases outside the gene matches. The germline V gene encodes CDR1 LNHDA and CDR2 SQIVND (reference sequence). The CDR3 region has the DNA TGTGCCAGTAGTATAGCCCAAACTAGCGAGCATGAGCAGTTCTTC. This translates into CASSIAQTSEHEQFF.

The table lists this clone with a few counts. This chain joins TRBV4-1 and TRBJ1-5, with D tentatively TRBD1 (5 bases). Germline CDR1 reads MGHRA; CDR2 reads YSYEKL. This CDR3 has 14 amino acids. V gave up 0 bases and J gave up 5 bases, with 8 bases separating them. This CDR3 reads CASSQEGADQPQHF. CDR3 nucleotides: TGCGCCAGCAGCCAAGAAGGGGCCGATCAGCCCCAGCATTTT.

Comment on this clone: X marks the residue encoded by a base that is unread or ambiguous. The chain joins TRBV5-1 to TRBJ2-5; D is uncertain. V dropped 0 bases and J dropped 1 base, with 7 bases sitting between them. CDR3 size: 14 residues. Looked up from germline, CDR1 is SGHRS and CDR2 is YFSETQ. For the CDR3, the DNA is TGCGCCAGCAGCTTGGGGGGRGTCCAAGAGACCCAGTACTTC. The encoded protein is CASSLGXVQETQYF. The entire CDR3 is CASSLGGVQETQYF.

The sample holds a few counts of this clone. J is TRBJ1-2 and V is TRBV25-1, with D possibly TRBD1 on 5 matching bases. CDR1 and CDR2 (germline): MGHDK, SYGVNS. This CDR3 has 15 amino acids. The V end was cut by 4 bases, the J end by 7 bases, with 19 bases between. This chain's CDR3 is CASSVGTPGAGGYTF. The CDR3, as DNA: TGTGCCAGCAGTGTCGGGACTCCCGGAGCGGGTGGCTACACCTTC.

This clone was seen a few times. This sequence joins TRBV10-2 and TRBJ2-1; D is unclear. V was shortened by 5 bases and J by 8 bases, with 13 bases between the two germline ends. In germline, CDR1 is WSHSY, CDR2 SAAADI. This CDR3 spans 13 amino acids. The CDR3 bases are TGCGCCAGCAGTTACTCAGGAGTATATGAGCAGTTCTTC. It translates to CASSYSGVYEQFF.